This T cell receptor (beta chain) was obtained from a study of blood T cell repertoires in COVID-19. Whole-study context: Collection of acute and convalescent COVID-19 samples took place in the United States, Italy and Spain.

In the authors' workflow: Reference gene primer amplification in the assay estimated nucleated cell counts. This table comes from immunoSEQ multiplex PCR, and its TCRdb copy is limited to in-frame clones, with some not included. Clonal size and the V and J genes are those of that table, whereas D and trimming came from the DNA. The sample includes 150,000 or so clones, less than 90% of them seen just once. Germline V lookup: CDR1 MNHEY, CDR2 SVGAGI. The ends were cut back, 5 bases at V and 4 bases at J, with 8 bases in the middle. The CDR3 contains 13 residues. The clonotype originates from a woman aged 65 to 85 with acute or convalescent COVID-19. Specimen: peripheral blood. V and J are TRBV6-5 and TRBJ2-2; no reliable D call. In DNA form, the CDR3 reads TGTGCCAGCAGTCCCAAAATCACCGGGGAGCTGTTTTTT. Translation gives CASSPKITGELFF.